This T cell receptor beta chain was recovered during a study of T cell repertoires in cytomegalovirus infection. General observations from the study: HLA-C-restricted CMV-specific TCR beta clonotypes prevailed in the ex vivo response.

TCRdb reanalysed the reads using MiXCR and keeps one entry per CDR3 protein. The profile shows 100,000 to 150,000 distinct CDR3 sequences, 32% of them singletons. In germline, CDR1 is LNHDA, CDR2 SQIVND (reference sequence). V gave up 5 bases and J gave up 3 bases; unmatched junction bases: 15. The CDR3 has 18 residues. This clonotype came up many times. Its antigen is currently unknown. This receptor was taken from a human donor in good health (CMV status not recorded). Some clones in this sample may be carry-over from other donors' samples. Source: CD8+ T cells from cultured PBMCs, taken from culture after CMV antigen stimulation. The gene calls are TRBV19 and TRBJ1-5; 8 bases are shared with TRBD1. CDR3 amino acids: CASSVIGTGRKNNQPQHF. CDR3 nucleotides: TGTGCCAGTAGTGTCATAGGGACAGGACGCAAGAACAATCAGCCCCAGCATTTT.